The T cell receptor (beta chain) described here comes from a study of response to subunit inactivated influenza vaccine. This clonotype was detected a few times. TCRdb re-called the RT-PCR reads through MiXCR, storing one row per CDR3 protein. This repertoire shows some 540,000 distinct CDR3 sequences, approximately 20% found once; its top ten account for approximately 2.9%. Germline CDR1 reads SGHTA; CDR2 reads FQGNSA. Trimming removed 0 bases from V and 0 bases from J, with 8 bases in between. This CDR3 is built from 15 residues. A further study also used this sample, focusing on T cells expressing NK-cell markers. Turning to that study: Production of TCR beta cDNA relied on 5'RACE template switching with UMIs.

This TCR was sampled from a man aged 50 to 60 who received an inactivated influenza vaccine. The sequencing here drew on CD4+ T cells sorted from PBMCs, taken roughly 12 days after vaccination. The chain combines TRBV7-2 with TRBJ2-5; tentative D call: TRBD2 (5 bases). CDR3 amino acids: CASSLARGYQETQYF. The DNA for the CDR3 is TGTGCCAGCAGCTTAGCTCGGGGTTACCAAGAGACCCAGTACTTC.